Sequencing of this T cell receptor (beta chain) was carried out in a study of blood T cell repertoires in COVID-19. Study-level background: Collection of acute and convalescent COVID-19 samples took place in the United States, Italy and Spain. PBMCs, B-cell-depleted T cells, or T cells provided the cDNA or gDNA that made up the material.

Between the trimmed V and J ends, which lost 10 bases and 0 bases, there was a span of 16 bases. The CDR3 consists of 15 residues. The germline V gene encodes CDR1 LNHDA and CDR2 SQIVND (reference sequence). The authors' processing: Amplification with reference gene primers provided the estimates of nucleated cell counts. The assay was immunoSEQ multiplex PCR, and TCRdb's table has in-frame clones only and misses some. D and trimming come from the DNA, and the V and J calls and clone size come from that table. The sample contains tens of thousands of clones, approximately 86% of which appear only once.

The clonotype was recovered from a man aged 45-60 years with acute or convalescent COVID-19. This chain joins TRBV19 and TRBJ1-5, with D possibly TRBD1 on 6 matching bases. The sequenced sample was peripheral blood. The CDR3 nucleotides are TGTGCCACCAAAGATCAGGGGTATAGCAATCAGCCCCAGCATTTT. Translated: CATKDQGYSNQPQHF.